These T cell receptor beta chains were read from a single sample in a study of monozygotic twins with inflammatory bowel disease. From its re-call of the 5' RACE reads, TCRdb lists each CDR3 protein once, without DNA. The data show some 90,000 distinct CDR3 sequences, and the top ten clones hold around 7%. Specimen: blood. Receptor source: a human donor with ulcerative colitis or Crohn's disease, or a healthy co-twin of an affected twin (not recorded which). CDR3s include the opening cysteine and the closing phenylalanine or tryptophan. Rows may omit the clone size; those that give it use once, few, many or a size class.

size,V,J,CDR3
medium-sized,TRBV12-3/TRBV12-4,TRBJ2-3,CASSLIDTQYF
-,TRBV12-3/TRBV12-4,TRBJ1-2,CASSWGRYRGYTF
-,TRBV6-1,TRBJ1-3,CASTRQGTSGNTKYF
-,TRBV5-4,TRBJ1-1,CASSLRGWNTEAFF
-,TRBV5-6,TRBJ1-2,CASSLVQGNYGYTF
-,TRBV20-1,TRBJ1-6,CSARTATASPLHF
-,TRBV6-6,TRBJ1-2,CASSPQGAGGYTF
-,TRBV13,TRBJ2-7,CASSLWGSEQYF
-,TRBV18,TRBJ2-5,CASRFGIGETQYF
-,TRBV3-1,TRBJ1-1,CASSQGTGIEAFF
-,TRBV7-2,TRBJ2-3,CASSLFGTVTDTQYF